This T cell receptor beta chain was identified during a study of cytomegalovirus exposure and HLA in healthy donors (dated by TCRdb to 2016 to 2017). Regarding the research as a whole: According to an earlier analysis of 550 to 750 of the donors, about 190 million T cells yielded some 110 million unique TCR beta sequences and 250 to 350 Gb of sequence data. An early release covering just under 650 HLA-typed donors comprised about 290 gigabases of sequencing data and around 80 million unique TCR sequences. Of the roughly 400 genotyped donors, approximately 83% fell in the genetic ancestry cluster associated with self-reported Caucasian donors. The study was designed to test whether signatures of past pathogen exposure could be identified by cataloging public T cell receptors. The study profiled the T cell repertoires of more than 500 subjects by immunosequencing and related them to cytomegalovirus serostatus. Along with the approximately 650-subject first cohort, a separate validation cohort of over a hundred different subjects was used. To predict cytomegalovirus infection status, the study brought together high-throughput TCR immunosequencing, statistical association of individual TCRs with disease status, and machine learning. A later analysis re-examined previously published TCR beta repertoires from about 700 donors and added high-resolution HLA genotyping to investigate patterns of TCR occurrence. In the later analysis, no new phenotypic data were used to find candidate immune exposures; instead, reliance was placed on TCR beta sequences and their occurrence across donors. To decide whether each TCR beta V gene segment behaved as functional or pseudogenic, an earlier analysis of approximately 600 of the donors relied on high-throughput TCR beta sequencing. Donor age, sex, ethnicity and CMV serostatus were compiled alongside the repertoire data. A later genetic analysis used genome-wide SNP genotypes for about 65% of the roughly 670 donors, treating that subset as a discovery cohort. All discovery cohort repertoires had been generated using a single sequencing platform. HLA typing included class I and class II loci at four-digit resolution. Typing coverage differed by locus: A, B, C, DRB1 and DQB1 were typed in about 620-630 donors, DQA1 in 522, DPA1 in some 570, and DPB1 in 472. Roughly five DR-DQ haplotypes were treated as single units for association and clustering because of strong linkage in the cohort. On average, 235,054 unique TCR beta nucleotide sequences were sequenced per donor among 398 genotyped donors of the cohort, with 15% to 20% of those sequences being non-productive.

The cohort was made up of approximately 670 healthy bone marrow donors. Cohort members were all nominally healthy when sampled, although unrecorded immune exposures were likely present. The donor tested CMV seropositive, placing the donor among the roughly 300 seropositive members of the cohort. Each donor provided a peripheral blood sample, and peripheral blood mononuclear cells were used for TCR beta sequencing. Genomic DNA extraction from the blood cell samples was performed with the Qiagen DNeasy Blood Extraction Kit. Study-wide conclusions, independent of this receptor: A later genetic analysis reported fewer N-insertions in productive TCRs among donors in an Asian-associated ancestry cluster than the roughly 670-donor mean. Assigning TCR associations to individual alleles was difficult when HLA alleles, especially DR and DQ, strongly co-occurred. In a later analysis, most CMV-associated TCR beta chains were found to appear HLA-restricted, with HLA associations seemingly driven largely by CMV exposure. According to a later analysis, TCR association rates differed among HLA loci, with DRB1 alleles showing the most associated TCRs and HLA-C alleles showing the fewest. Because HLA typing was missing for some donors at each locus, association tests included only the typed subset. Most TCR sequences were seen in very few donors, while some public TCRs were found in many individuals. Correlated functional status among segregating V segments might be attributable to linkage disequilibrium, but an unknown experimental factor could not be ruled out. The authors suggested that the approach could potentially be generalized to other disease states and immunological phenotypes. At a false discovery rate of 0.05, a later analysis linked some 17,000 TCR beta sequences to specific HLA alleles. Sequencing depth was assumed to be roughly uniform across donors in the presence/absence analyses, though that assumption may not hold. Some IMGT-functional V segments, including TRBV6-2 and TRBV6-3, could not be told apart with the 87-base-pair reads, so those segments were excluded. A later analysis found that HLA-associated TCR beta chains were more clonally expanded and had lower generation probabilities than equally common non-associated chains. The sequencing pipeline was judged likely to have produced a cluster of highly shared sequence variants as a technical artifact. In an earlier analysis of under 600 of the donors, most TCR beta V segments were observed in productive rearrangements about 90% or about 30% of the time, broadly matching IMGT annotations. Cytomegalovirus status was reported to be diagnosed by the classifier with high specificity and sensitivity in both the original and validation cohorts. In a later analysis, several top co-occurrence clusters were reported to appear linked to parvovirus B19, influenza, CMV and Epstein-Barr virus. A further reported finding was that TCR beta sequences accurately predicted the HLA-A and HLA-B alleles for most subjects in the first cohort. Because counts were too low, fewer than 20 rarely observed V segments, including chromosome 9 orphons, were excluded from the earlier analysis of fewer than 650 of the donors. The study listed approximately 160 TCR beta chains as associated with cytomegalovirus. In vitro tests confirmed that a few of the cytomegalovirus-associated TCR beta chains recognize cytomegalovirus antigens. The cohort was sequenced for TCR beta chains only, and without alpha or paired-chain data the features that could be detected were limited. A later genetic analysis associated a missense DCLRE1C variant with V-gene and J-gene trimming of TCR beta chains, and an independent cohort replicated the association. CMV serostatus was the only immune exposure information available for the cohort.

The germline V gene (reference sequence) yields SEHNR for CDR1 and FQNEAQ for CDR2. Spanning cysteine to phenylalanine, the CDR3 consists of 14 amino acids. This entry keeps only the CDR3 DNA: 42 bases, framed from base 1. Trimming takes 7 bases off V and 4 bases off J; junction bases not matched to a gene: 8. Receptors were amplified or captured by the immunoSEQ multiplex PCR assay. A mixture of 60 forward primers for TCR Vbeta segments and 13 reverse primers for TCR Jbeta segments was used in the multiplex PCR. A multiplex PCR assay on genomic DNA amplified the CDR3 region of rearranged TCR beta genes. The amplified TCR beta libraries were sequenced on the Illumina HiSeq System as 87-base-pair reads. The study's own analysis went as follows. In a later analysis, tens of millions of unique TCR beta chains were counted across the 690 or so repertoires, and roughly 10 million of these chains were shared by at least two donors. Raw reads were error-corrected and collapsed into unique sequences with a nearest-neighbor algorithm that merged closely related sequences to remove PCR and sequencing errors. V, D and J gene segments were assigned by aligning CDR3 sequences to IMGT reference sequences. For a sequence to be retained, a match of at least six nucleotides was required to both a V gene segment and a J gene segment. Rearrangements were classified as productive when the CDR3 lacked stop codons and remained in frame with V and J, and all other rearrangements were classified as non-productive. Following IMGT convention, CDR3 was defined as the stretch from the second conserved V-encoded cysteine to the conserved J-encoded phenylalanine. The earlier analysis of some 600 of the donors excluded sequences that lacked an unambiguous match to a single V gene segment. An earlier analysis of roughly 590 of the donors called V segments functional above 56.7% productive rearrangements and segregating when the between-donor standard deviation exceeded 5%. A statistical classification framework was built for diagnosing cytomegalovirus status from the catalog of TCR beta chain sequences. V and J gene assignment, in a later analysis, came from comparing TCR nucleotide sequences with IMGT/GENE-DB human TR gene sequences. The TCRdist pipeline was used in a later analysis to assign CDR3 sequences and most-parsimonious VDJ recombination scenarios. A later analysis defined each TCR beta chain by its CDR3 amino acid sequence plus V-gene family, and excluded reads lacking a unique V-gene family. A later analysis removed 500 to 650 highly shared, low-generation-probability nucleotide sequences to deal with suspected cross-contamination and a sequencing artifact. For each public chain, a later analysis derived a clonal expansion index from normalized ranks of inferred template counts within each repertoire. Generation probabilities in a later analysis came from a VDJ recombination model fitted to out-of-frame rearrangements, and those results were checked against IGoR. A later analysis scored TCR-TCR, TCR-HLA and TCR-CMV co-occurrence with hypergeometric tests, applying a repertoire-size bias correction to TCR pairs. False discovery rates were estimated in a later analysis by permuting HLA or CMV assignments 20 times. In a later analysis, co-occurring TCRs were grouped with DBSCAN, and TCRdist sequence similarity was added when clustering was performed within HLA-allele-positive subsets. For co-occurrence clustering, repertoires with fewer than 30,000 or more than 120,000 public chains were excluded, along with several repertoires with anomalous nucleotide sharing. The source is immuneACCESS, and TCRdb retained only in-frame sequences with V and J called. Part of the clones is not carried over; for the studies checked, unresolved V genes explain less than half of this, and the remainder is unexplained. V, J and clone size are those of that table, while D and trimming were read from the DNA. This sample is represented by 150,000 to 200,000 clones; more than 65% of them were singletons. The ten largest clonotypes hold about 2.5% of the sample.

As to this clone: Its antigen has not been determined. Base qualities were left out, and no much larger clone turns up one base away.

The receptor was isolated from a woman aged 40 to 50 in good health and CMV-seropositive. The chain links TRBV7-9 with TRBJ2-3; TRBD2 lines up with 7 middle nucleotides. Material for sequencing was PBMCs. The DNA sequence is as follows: TGTGCCAGCACGGCTAGCGGAAATTCAGATACGCAGTATTTT. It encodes CASTASGNSDTQYF.